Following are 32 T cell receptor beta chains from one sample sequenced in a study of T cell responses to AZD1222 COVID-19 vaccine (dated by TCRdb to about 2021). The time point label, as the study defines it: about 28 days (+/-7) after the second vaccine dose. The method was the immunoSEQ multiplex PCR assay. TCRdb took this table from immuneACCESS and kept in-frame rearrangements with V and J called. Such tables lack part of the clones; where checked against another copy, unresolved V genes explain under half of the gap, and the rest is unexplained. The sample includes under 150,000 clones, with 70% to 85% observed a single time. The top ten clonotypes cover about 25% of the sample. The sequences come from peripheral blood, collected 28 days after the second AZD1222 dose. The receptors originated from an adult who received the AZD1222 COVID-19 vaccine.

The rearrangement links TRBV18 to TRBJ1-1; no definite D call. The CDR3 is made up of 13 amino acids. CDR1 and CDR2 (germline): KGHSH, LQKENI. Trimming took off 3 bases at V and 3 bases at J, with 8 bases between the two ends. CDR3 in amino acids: CASSPHSDTEAFF. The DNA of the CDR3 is TGTGCCAGCTCACCCCACTCCGACACTGAAGCTTTCTTT.

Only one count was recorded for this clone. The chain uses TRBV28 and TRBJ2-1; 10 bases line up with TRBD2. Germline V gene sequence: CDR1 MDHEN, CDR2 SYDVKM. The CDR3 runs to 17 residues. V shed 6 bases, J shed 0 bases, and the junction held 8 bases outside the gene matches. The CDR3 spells CASRELAGSSSYNEQFF. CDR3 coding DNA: TGTGCCAGCAGAGAACTAGCGGGGTCGAGCTCCTACAATGAGCAGTTCTTC.

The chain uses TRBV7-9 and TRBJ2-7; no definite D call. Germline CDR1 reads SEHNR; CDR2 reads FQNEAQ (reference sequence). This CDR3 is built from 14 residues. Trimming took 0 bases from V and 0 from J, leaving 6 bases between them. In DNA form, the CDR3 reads TGTGCCAGCAGCTTAGCTGGCAGCTCCTACGAGCAGTACTTC. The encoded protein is CASSLAGSSYEQYF.

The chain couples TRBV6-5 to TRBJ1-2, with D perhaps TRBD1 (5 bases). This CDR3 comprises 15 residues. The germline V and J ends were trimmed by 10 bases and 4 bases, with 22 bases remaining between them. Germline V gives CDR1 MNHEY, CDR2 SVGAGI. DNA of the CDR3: TGTGCCACACAGGATCGACAGTCCCCTATCTATGGCTACACCTTC. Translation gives CATQDRQSPIYGYTF.

DNA of the CDR3: TGTGCCAGCAGCTTGGGGGGACTAGCGGGCAATGAGCAGTTCTTC. Protein: CASSLGGLAGNEQFF. J is TRBJ2-1 and V is TRBV5-4; 12 bases map to TRBD2. Germline CDR1 is SGHNT and CDR2 is YYREEE (reference sequence). V trimming: 0 bases; J trimming: 6 bases; junction bases outside the gene matches: 1. The CDR3 runs 15 residues.

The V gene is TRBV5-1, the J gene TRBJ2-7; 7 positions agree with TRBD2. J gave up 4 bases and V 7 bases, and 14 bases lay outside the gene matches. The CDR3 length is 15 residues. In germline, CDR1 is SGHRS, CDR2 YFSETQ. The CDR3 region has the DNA TGCGCCAGCGAGGCTCCTGAGCGGGAACCTTACGAGCAGTACTTC. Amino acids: CASEAPEREPYEQYF.

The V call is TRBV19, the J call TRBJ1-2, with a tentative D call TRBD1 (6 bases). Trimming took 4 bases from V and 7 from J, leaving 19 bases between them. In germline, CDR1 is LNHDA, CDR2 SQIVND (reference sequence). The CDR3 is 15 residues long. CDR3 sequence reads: CASSTRGGRTTGYTF. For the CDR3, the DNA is TGTGCCAGTAGTACTCGAGGGGGTAGGACGACTGGCTACACCTTC.

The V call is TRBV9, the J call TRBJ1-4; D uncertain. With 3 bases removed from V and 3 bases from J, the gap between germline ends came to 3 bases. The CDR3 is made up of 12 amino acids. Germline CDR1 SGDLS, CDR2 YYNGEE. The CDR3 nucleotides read TGTGCCAGCAGCGGACCTAATGAAAAACTGTTTTTT. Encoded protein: CASSGPNEKLFF.

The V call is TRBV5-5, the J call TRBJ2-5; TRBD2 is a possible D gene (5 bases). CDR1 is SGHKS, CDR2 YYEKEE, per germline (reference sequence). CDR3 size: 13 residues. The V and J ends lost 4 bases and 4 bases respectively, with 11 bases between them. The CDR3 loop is CASSPPGLETQYF. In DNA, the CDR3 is TGTGCCAGCAGCCCCCCGGGGTTAGAGACCCAGTACTTC.

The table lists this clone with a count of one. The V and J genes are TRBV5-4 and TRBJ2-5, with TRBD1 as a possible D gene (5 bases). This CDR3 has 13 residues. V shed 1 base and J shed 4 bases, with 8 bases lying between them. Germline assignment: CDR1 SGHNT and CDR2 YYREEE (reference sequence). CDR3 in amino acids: CASSLKGVETQYF. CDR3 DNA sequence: TGTGCCAGCAGCTTGAAAGGGGTAGAGACCCAGTACTTC.

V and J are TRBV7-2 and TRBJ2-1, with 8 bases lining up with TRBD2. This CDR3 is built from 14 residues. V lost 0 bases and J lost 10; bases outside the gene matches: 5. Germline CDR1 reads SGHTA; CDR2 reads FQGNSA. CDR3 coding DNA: TGTGCCAGCAGCTTAGCCGGGGGGGCCACCGAGCAGTTCTTC. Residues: CASSLAGGATEQFF.

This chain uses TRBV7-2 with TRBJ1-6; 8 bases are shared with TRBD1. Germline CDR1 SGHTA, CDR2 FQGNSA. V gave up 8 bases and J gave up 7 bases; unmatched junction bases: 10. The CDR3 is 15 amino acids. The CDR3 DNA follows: TGTGCCAGCGTCGCAGGGGGCTTTTGGAATTCACCCCTCCACTTT. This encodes CASVAGGFWNSPLHF.

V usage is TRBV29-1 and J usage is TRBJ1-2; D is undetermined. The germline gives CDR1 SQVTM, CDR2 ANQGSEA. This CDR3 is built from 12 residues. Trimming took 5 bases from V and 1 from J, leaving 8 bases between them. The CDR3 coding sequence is TGCAGCGTTCCGGTAAATAACTATGGCTACACCTTC. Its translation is CSVPVNNYGYTF. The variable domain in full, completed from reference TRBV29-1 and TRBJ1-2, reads SAVISQKPSRDICQRGTSLTIQCQVDSQVTMMFWYRQQPGQSLTLIATANQGSEATYESGFVIDKFPISRPNLTFSTLTVSNMSPEDSSIYLCSVPVNNYGYTFGSGTRLTVV.

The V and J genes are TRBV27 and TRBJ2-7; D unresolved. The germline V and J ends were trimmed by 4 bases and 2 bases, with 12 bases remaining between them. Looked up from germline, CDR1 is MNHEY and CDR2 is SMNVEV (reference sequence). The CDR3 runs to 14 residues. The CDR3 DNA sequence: TGTGCCAGCAGTTACGGCACTGCTACCTACGAGCAGTACTTC. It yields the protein CASSYGTATYEQYF.

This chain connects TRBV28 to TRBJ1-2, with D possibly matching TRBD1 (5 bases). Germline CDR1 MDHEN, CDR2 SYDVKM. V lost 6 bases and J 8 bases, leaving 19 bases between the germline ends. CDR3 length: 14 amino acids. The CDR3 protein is CASSPPPGSRGYTF. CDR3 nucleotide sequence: TGTGCCAGCAGCCCCCCCCCAGGGTCGCGGGGCTACACCTTC.

CDR3 sequence: CASSEMRGRRNGYTF. DNA for the CDR3: TGCGCCAGCAGTGAGATGAGGGGGCGAAGGAATGGCTACACCTTC. V and J are TRBV10-1 and TRBJ1-2; 7 bases fit TRBD1. The CDR3 extends over 15 amino acids. Unmatched junction bases numbered 9, after V lost 2 bases and J lost 6 bases. The germline CDR1 and CDR2 sequences are WNHNN and SYGVQD (reference sequence).

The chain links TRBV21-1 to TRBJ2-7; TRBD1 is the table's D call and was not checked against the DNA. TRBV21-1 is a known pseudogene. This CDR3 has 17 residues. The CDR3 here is CASSNRLMDSLSYEQYF. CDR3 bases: TGTGCCAGCAGCAACCGCTTAATGGACAGCCTCTCCTACGAGCAGTACTTC.

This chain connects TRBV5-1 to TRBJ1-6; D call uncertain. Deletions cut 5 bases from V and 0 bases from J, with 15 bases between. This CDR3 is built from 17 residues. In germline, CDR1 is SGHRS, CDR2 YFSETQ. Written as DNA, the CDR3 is TGCGCCAGCAGGGAAGGCAGTGGGAGCTCCTATAATTCACCCCTCCACTTT. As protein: CASREGSGSSYNSPLHF.

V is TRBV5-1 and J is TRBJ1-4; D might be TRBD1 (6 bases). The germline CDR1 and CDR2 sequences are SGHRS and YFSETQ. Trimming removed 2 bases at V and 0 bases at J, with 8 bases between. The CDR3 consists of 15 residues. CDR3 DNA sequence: TGCGCCAGCAGCTTCAGGGGTTCAACTAATGAAAAACTGTTTTTT. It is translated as CASSFRGSTNEKLFF.

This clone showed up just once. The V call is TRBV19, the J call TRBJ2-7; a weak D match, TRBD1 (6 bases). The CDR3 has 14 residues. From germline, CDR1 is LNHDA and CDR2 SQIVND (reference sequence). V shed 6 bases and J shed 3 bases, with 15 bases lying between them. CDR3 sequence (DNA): TGTGCCAGTAGCACGGTCGCCAGGGGCTACGAGCAGTACTTC. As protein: CASSTVARGYEQYF.

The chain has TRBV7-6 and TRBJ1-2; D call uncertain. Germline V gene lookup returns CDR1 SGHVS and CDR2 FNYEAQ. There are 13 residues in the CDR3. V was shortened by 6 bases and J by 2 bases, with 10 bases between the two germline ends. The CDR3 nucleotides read TGTGCCAGCAGTCCAGACGTAAACTATGGCTACACCTTC. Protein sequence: CASSPDVNYGYTF. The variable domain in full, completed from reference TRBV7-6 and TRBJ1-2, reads GAGVSQSPRYKVTKRGQDVALRCDPISGHVSLYWYRQALGQGPEFLTYFNYEAQQDKSGLPNDRFSAERPEGSISTLTIQRTEQRDSAMYRCASSPDVNYGYTFGSGTRLTVV.

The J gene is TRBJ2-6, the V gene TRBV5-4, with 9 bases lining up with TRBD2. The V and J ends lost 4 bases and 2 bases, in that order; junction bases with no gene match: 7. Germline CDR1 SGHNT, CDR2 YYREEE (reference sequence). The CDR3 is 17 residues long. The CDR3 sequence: CASSVGLASPGANVLTF. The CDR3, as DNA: TGTGCCAGCAGCGTTGGACTAGCGAGCCCTGGGGCCAACGTCCTGACTTTC.

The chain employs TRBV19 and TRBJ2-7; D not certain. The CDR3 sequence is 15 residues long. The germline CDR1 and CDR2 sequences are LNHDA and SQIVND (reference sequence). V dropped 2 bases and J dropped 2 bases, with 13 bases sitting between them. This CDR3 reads CASSISPVGAYEQYF. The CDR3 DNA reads TGTGCCAGTAGTATAAGTCCGGTGGGCGCCTACGAGCAGTACTTC.

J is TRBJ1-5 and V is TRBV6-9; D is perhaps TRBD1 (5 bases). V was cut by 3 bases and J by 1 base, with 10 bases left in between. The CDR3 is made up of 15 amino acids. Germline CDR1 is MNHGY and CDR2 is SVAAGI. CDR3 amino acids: CASSYLRDSNQPQHF. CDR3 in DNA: TGTGCCAGCAGTTACCTCCGGGACAGCAATCAGCCCCAGCATTTT.

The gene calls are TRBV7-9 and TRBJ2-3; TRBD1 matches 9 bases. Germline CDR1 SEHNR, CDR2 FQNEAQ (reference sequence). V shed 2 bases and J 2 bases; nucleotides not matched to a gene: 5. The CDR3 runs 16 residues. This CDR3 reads CASSLRDRDPTDTQYF. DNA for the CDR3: TGTGCCAGCAGCTTAAGGGACAGGGACCCCACAGATACGCAGTATTTT.

This chain's CDR3 is CATSRRGGTGELFF. DNA of the CDR3: TGTGCCACCAGCCGCAGGGGGGGCACCGGGGAGCTGTTTTTT. This chain uses TRBV15 with TRBJ2-2; either TRBD1 or TRBD2 may supply D (7 bases each). This CDR3 has 14 residues. V lost 5 bases and J lost 4, with 11 bases in between. Germline V lookup: CDR1 LNHNV, CDR2 YYDKDF (reference sequence).

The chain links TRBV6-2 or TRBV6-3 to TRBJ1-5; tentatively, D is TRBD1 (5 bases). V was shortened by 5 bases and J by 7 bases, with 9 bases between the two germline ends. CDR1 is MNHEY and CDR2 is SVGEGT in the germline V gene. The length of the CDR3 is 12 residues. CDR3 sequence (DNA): TGTGCCAGCAGTAACCGACAGCAGCCCCAGCATTTT. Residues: CASSNRQQPQHF.

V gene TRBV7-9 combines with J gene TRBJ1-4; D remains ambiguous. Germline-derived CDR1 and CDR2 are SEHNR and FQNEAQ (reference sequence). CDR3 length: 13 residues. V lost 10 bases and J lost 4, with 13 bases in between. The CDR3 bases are TGTGCCACCAGAAGCAACTATAATGAAAAACTGTTTTTT. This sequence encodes CATRSNYNEKLFF.

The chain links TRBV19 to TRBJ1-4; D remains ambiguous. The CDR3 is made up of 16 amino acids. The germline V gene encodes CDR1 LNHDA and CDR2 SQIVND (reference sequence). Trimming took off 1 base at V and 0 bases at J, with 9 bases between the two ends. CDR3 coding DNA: TGTGCCAGTAGTATAGTTGCCCTTGCAACTAATGAAAAACTGTTTTTT. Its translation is CASSIVALATNEKLFF.

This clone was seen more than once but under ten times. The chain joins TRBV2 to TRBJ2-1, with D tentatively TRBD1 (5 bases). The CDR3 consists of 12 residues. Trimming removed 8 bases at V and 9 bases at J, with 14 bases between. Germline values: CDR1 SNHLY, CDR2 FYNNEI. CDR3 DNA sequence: TGTGCCAGCGACGTGGGGCTTGGTGAGCAGTTCTTC. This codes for CASDVGLGEQFF.

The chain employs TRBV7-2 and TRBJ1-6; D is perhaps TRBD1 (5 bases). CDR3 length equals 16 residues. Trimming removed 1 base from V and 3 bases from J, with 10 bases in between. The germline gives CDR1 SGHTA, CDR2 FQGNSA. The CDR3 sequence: CASSLEGQDYNSPLHF. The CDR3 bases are TGTGCCAGCAGCTTAGAGGGGCAGGACTATAATTCACCCCTCCACTTT.

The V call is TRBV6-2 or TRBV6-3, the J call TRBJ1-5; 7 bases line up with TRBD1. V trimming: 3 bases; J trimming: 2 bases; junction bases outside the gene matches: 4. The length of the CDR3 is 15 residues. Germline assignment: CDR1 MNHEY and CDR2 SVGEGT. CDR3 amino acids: CASSYTGEGNQPQHF. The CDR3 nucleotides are TGTGCCAGCAGTTATACAGGGGAGGGCAATCAGCCCCAGCATTTT.